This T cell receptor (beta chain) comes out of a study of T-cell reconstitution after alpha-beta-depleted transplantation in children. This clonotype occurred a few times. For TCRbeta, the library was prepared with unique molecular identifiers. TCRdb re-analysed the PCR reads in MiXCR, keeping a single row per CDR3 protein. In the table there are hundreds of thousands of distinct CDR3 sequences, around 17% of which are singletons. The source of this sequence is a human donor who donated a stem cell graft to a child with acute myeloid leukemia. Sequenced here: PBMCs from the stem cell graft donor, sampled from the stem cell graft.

CDR3 DNA sequence: TGCGCCAGCAGCCAATCGACAGACTGGAACACTGAAGCTTTCTTT. Protein product: CASSQSTDWNTEAFF. The rearrangement uses TRBV4-1 and TRBJ1-1, with D perhaps matching TRBD1 (5 bases). The V end was cut by 2 bases, the J end by 1 base, with 11 bases between. The V gene's germline CDR1 is MGHRA and CDR2 YSYEKL. The CDR3 extends over 15 amino acids.